A single sample is the source of the 5 T cell receptor beta chains below, sequenced in a study of breast tumors, draining lymph nodes, adjacent tissues. Samples came from axillary lymph nodes draining the breast cancer. TCRdb reprocessed the multiplex PCR reads with MiXCR, giving one entry per CDR3 protein. The sample consists of nearly 200,000 distinct CDR3 sequences, approximately 33% of them appearing once. Sequences were obtained from axillary lymph node tissue. These receptor sequences come from a female donor with breast cancer. Some clones in this sample may be carry-over from other donors' samples.

The table lists this clonotype with many counts. The genes are TRBV19 and TRBJ2-3, with 11 bases that match TRBD2. Looked up from germline, CDR1 is LNHDA and CDR2 is SQIVND (reference sequence). This CDR3 is built from 16 residues. The ends lost 2 bases at V and 4 bases at J; junction bases unmatched: 5. In DNA form, the CDR3 reads TGTGCCAGTAGTATAATAGCGGGGGGGGTCGCAGATACGCAGTATTTT. Translating gives CASSIIAGGVADTQYF.

Details on this clonotype: This may be a read error, as it is one base from a much larger clone. J is TRBJ2-3 and V is TRBV6-5; 7 bases are a match to TRBD2. Germline CDR1 and CDR2: MNHEY and SVGAGI. The CDR3 runs to 12 residues. In DNA, the CDR3 is TGTGCCAGCAGAACGGGGGGTAATACGCAGTGTTTT. Amino acid sequence: CASRTGGNTQCF.

This clonotype was seen at least ten times. The rearrangement joins TRBV30 to TRBJ1-6; 7 bases line up with TRBD1. The junction had 9 bases not matched to a gene; V was cut back by 0 bases and J by 7 bases. Germline lookup yields CDR1 GTSNPN and CDR2 SVGIG (reference sequence). The CDR3 extends over 16 amino acids. The DNA for the CDR3 is TGTGCCTGGAGTGTCCAAGGGGGCCACCTCAATTCACCCCTCCACTTT. It codes for CAWSVQGGHLNSPLHF.

Details on this clonotype: A much larger clone sits a single nucleotide away, making a read error possible. The final CDR3 position lacks the conserved phenylalanine or tryptophan, pointing to a likely read error. The chain joins TRBV6-1 to TRBJ1-5; no clear D. V lost 2 bases to trimming and J lost 7 bases, with 18 bases between them. The CDR3 spans 16 residues. The germline V gene encodes CDR1 MNHNS and CDR2 SASEGT. CDR3 in DNA: TGTGCCAGCAGTGAATACGGGCAGGAACTGGGGCAGCCCCAGCATGTT. Residues: CASSEYGQELGQPQHV.

J is TRBJ1-1 and V is TRBV10-3; the D is unclear. Trimming pared 3 bases from V and 5 bases from J, leaving 10 bases between. In germline, CDR1 is ENHRY, CDR2 SYGVKD. CDR3 length: 13 amino acids. This chain's CDR3 is CAISEDNETEAFF. Here the CDR3 DNA reads TGTGCCATCAGTGAAGACAATGAGACTGAAGCTTTCTTT.